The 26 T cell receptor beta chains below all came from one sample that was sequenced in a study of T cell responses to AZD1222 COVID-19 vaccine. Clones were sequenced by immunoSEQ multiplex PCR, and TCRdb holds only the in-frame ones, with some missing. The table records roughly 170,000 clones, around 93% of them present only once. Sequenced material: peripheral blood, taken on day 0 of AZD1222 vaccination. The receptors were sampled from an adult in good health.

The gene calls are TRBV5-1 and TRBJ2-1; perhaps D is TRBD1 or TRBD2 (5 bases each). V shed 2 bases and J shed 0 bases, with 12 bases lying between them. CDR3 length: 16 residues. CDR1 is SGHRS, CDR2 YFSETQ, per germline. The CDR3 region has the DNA TGCGCCAGCAGCTTCAGGGACCCCAGCTCCTACAATGAGCAGTTCTTC. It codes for CASSFRDPSSYNEQFF.

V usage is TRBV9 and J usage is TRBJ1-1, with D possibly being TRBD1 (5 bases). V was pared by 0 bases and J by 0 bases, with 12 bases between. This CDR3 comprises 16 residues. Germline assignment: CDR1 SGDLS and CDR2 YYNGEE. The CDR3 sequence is CASSVGAGWMNTEAFF. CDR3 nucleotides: TGTGCCAGCAGCGTAGGTGCAGGGTGGATGAACACTGAAGCTTTCTTT.

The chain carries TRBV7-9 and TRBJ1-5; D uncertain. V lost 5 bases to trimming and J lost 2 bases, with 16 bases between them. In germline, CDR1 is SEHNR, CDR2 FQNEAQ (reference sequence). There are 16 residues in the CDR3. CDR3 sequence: CASSPPPERGNQPQHF. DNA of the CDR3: TGTGCCAGCAGCCCTCCCCCGGAGAGGGGCAATCAGCCCCAGCATTTT.

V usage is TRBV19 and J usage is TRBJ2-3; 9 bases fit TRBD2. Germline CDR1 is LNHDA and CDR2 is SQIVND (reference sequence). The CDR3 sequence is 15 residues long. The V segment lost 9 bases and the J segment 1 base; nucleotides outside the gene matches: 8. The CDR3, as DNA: TGTGCCAGCGGAAATAGCGGGGGCGGCACAGATACGCAGTATTTT. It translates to CASGNSGGGTDTQYF.

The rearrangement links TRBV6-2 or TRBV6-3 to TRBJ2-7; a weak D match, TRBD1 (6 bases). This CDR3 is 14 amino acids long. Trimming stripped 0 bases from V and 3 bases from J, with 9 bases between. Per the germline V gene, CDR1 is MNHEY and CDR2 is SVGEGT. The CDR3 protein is CASSYSEGGYEQYF. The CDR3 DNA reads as TGTGCCAGCAGTTACTCGGAAGGGGGCTACGAGCAGTACTTC.

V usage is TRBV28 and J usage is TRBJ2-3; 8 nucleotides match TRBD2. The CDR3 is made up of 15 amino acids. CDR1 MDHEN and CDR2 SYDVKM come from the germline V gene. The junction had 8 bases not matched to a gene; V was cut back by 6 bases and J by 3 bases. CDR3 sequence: CASSSGGAETDTQYF. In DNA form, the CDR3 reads TGTGCCAGCAGCTCGGGGGGGGCCGAAACAGATACGCAGTATTTT.

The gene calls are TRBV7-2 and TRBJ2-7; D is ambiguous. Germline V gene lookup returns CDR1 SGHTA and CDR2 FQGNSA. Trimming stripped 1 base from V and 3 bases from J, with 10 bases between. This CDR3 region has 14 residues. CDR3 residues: CASSLGTEHYEQYF. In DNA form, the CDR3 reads TGTGCCAGCAGCTTAGGGACGGAACACTACGAGCAGTACTTC.

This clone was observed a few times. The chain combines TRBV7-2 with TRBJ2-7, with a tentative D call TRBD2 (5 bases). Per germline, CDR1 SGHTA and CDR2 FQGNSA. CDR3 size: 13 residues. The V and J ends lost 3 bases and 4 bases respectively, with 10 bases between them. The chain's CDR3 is CASSFGLIYEQYF. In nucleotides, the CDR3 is TGTGCCAGCAGCTTCGGACTGATTTACGAGCAGTACTTC.

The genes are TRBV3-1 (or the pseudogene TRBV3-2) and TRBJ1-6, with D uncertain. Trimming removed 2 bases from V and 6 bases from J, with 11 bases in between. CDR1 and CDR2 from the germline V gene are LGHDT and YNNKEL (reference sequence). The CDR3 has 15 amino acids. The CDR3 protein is CASSQSFSFNSPLHF. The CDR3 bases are TGTGCCAGCAGCCAATCGTTTAGCTTTAATTCACCCCTCCACTTT.

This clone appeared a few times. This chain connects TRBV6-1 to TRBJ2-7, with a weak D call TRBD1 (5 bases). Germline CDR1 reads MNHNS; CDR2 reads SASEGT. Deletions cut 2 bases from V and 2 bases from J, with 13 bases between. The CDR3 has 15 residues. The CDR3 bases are TGTGCCAGCAGTGAAAGGTTGGACACCGCCTACGAGCAGTACTTC. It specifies CASSERLDTAYEQYF.

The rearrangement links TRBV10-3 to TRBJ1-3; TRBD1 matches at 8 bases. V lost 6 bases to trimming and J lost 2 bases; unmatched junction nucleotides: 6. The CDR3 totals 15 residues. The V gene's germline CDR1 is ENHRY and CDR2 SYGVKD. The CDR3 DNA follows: TGTGCCATCAGAGACCAGGGGGCGACTGGAAACACCATATATTTT. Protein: CAIRDQGATGNTIYF.

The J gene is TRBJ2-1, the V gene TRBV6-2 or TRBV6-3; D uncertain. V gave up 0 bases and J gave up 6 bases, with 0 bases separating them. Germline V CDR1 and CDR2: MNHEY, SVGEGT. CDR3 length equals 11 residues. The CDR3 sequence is CASSYSNEQFF. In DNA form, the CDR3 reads TGTGCCAGCAGTTACTCCAATGAGCAGTTCTTC.

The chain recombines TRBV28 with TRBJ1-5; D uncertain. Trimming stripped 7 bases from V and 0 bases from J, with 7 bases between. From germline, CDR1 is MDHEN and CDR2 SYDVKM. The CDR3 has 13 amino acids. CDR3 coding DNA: TGTGCCAGCACCGATTATAGCAATCAGCCCCAGCATTTT. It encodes CASTDYSNQPQHF.

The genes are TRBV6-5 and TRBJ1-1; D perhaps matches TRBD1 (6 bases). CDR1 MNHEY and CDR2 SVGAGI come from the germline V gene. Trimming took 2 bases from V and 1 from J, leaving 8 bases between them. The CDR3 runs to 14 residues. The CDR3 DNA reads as TGTGCCAGCAGTTACCCGGGACAGAACACTGAAGCTTTCTTT. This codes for CASSYPGQNTEAFF.

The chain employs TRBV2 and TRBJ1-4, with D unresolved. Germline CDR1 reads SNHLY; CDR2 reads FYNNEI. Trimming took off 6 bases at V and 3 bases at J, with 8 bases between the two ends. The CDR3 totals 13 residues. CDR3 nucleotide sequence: TGTGCCAGCAGGTGGTCTTCTAATGAAAAACTGTTTTTT. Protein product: CASRWSSNEKLFF.

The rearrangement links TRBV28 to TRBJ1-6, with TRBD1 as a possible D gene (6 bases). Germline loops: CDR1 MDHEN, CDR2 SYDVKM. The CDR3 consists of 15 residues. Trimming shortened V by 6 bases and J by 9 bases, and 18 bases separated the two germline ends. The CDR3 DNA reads TGTGCCAGCAGAACCCAGGCAGGGGAGGGTTCACCCCTCCACTTT. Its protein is CASRTQAGEGSPLHF.

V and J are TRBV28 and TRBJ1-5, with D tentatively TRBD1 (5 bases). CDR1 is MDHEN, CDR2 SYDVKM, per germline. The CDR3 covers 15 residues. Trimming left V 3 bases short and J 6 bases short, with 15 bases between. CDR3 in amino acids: CASSFKGTGGQPQHF. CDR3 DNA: TGTGCCAGCAGTTTCAAGGGAACGGGGGGTCAGCCCCAGCATTTT.

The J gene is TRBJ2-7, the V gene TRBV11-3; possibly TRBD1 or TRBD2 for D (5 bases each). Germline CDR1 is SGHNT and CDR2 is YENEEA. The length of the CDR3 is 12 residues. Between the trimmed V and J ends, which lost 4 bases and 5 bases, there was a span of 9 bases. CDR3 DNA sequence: TGTGCCAGCAGCTCCCGGGACGACGAGCAGTACTTC. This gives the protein CASSSRDDEQYF. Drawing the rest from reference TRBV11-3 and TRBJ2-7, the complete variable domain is EAGVVQSPRYKIIEKKQPVAFWCNPISGHNTLYWYLQNLGQGPELLIRYENEEAVDDSQLPKDRFSAERLKGVDSTLKIQPAELGDSAVYLCASSSRDDEQYFGPGTRLTVT.

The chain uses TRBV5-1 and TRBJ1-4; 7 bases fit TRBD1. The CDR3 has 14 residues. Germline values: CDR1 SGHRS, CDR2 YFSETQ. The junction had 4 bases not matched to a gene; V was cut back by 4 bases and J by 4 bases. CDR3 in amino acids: CASSVGTDNEKLFF. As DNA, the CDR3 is TGCGCCAGCAGCGTCGGGACAGATAATGAAAAACTGTTTTTT.

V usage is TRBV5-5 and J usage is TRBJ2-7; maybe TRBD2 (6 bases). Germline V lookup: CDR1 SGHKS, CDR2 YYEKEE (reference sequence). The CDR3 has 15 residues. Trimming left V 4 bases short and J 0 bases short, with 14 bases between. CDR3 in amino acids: CASSPGRTPSYEQYF. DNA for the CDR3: TGTGCCAGCAGCCCAGGGAGGACCCCCTCCTACGAGCAGTACTTC.

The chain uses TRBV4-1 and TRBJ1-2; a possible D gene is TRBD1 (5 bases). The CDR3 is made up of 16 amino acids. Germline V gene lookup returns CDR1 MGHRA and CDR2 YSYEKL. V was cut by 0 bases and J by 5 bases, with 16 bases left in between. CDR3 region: CASSQDWAGTVYGYTF. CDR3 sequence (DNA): TGCGCCAGCAGCCAAGATTGGGCAGGGACCGTTTATGGCTACACCTTC.

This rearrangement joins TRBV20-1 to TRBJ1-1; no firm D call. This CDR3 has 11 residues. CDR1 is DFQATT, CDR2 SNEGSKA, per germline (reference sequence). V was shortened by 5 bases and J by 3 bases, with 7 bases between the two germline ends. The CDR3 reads CSAELDTEAFF. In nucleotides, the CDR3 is TGCAGTGCTGAATTGGACACTGAAGCTTTCTTT.

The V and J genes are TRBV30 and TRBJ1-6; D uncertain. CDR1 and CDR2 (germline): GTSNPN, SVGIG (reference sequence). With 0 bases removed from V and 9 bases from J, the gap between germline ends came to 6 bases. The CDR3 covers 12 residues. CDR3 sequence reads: CAWSVFSSPLHF. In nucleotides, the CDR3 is TGTGCCTGGAGTGTCTTCTCTTCACCCCTCCACTTT.

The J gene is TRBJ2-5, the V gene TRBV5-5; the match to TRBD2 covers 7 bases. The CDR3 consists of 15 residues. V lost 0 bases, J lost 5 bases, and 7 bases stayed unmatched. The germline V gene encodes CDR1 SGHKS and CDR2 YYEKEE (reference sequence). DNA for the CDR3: TGTGCCAGCAGCTTGGTAGGCGGGAGACAGGAGACCCAGTACTTC. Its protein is CASSLVGGRQETQYF.

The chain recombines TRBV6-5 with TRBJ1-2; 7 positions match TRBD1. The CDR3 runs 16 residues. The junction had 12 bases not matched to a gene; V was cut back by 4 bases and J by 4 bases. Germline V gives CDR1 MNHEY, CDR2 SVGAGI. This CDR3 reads CASSLFGQTGSYGYTF. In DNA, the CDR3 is TGTGCCAGCAGTTTATTCGGACAGACAGGGAGCTATGGCTACACCTTC.

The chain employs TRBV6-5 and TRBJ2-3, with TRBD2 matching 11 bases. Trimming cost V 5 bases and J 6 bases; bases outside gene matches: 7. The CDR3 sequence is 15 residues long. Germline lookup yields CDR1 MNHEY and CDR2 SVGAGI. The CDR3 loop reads CASSITSGSSDTQYF. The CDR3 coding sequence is TGTGCCAGCAGTATAACTAGCGGGAGCTCCGATACGCAGTATTTT.